This passage covers 25 T cell receptor beta chains from one sample sequenced in a study of CD8 T cells in Susac syndrome. With random hexamers, reverse transcription was performed on about 0.5 to 1 ug of RNA. From the immunoSEQ multiplex PCR reads, TCRdb called clonotypes with MiXCR, one entry per CDR3 protein. The table shows around 200,000 distinct CDR3 sequences, with 90% to 95% occurring only once. Sequenced sample: CD4+ T cells from PBMCs. The source of these receptors is a human donor in good health.

V gene TRBV6-6 combines with J gene TRBJ2-5; tentative D call: TRBD2 (6 bases). V lost 2 bases and J 5 bases, leaving 6 bases between the germline ends. The CDR3 runs to 12 residues. Germline-derived CDR1 and CDR2 are MNHNY and SVGAGI (reference sequence). CDR3 in amino acids: CASSYAGETQYF. The CDR3 coding sequence is TGTGCCAGCAGTTACGCGGGGGAGACCCAGTACTTC.

The CDR3 is CASRPVGGEETQYF. The CDR3 DNA is TGTGCCAGTAGACCGGTAGGGGGCGAGGAGACCCAGTACTTC. The chain uses TRBV19 and TRBJ2-5; 7 positions match TRBD1. Germline CDR1 LNHDA, CDR2 SQIVND (reference sequence). The CDR3 consists of 14 residues. The junction had 9 bases not matched to a gene; V was cut back by 6 bases and J by 5 bases.

This clonotype was found once. This chain joins TRBV24-1 and TRBJ1-2; possible D gene TRBD1, 5 bases. The CDR3 has 13 amino acids. Germline CDR1 KGHDR, CDR2 SFDVKD. The germline V and J ends were trimmed by 4 bases and 4 bases, with 9 bases remaining between them. This CDR3 is CATSEGLSYGYTF. The CDR3 bases are TGTGCCACCAGTGAGGGGCTAAGCTATGGCTACACCTTC.

The chain recombines TRBV19 with TRBJ1-1, with 7 bases lining up with TRBD1. V lost 5 bases, J lost 9 bases, and 18 bases stayed unmatched. Looked up from germline, CDR1 is LNHDA and CDR2 is SQIVND (reference sequence). The CDR3 runs 16 residues. CDR3 in amino acids: CASSASPNRGSGKAFF. CDR3 DNA: TGTGCCAGTAGTGCATCCCCTAACAGGGGAAGTGGCAAAGCTTTCTTT.

This rearrangement joins TRBV5-1 to TRBJ2-5; perhaps TRBD1 as D (6 bases). The V gene lost 4 bases and the J gene lost 2 bases, with 15 bases spanning the gap. The CDR3 loop spans 15 amino acids. The germline V gene encodes CDR1 SGHRS and CDR2 YFSETQ. The CDR3 reads CASSRSPGQQETQYF. CDR3 bases: TGCGCCAGCAGCCGGTCCCCAGGACAGCAAGAGACCCAGTACTTC.

The rearrangement uses TRBV7-9 and TRBJ2-5, with D unresolved. Trimming pared 5 bases from V and 2 bases from J, leaving 3 bases between. The CDR3 is made up of 11 amino acids. Germline CDR1 and CDR2: SEHNR and FQNEAQ (reference sequence). The CDR3 protein is CASSEQETQYF. CDR3 DNA: TGTGCCAGCAGCGAGCAAGAGACCCAGTACTTC.

The CDR3 region is CASSGSRNQPQHF. DNA for the CDR3: TGTGCCAGCAGTGGATCCCGGAATCAGCCCCAGCATTTT. This chain uses TRBV3-1 with TRBJ1-5; D is undetermined. Looked up from germline, CDR1 is LGHDT and CDR2 is YNNKEL (reference sequence). CDR3 length: 13 amino acids. With 6 bases removed from V and 4 bases from J, the gap between germline ends came to 10 bases.

The rearrangement joins TRBV7-2 to TRBJ1-5; tentatively, D is TRBD1 (6 bases). Trimming stripped 1 base from V and 7 bases from J, with 23 bases between. Germline assignment: CDR1 SGHTA and CDR2 FQGNSA. The CDR3 sequence is 18 residues long. CDR3 sequence reads: CASSLGSPGHSWEQPQHF. The CDR3 DNA follows: TGTGCCAGCAGCTTAGGGTCTCCGGGACACTCTTGGGAACAGCCCCAGCATTTT.

This chain uses TRBV5-4 with TRBJ2-6; 10 nucleotides match TRBD1. Trimming removed 4 bases from V and 12 bases from J; junction bases left unmatched: 7. Germline loops: CDR1 SGHNT, CDR2 YYREEE (reference sequence). This CDR3 is 14 amino acids long. CDR3 in amino acids: CASSRGQGERVLTF. CDR3 in DNA: TGTGCCAGCAGCCGAGGACAGGGGGAACGCGTCCTGACTTTC.

This chain links TRBV5-1 with TRBJ2-5; 7 nucleotides match TRBD1. The V segment lost 4 bases and the J segment 1 base; nucleotides outside the gene matches: 10. This CDR3 comprises 16 residues. The V gene's germline CDR1 is SGHRS and CDR2 YFSETQ. This chain's CDR3 is CASSATTGDRQETQYF. For the CDR3, the DNA is TGCGCCAGCAGCGCGACTACAGGGGATCGCCAAGAGACCCAGTACTTC.

With respect to this clonotype: One end of the junction fails to match germline, which may point to a read error. The chain carries TRBV5-1 and TRBJ2-1; 8 bases align to TRBD2. Germline V CDR1 and CDR2: SGHRS, YFSETQ. This CDR3 spans 14 amino acids. In nucleotides, the CDR3 is TGTGCCAGCAGTCCCGGGACTAGTTACAATGAGCAGTTCTTC. This encodes CASSPGTSYNEQFF.

CDR3 sequence: CASSPGGQGTNEQFF. The CDR3 nucleotides are TGTGCCAGCAGCCCGGGGGGACAGGGAACCAATGAGCAGTTCTTC. The chain joins TRBV12-3 or TRBV12-4 to TRBJ2-1; TRBD1 agrees at 9 bases. The CDR3 is made up of 15 amino acids. V shed 6 bases and J 6 bases; nucleotides not matched to a gene: 9.

The CDR3 spells CASSLYREGYGYTF. In nucleotides, the CDR3 is TGTGCCAGCAGTTTATATCGGGAAGGGTATGGCTACACCTTC. The rearrangement uses TRBV12-3 or TRBV12-4 and TRBJ1-2; D unclear. With 2 bases removed from V and 5 bases from J, the gap between germline ends came to 12 bases. This CDR3 has 14 residues.

V is TRBV20-1 and J is TRBJ1-5; TRBD1 is a possible D gene (5 bases). The V end was cut by 7 bases, the J end by 0 bases, with 10 bases between. The CDR3 is 13 amino acids. Germline CDR1 and CDR2: DFQATT and SNEGSKA (reference sequence). The CDR3 region is CSVGGSSNQPQHF. The DNA of the CDR3 is TGCAGTGTTGGGGGTTCTAGCAATCAGCCCCAGCATTTT.

The V call is TRBV20-1, the J call TRBJ1-5; maybe TRBD1 (5 bases). The CDR3 has 15 residues. Germline CDR1 reads DFQATT; CDR2 reads SNEGSKA (reference sequence). V was pared by 1 base and J by 5 bases, with 15 bases between. This CDR3 is CSARVGTLADQPQHF. CDR3 nucleotides: TGCAGTGCTAGAGTGGGGACTTTAGCGGATCAGCCCCAGCATTTT.

This sequence joins TRBV30 and TRBJ1-5; D may be TRBD1 (5 bases). The CDR3 consists of 14 residues. Germline V gene lookup returns CDR1 GTSNPN and CDR2 SVGIG (reference sequence). Trimming pared 4 bases from V and 4 bases from J, leaving 14 bases between. The DNA for the CDR3 is TGTGCCTGGACCGCAGGGTGGGGGAATCAGCCCCAGCATTTT. Translated, it gives CAWTAGWGNQPQHF.

The chain employs TRBV7-2 and TRBJ2-7, with TRBD2 matching 7 bases. Germline lookup yields CDR1 SGHTA and CDR2 FQGNSA. This CDR3 spans 13 amino acids. V lost 3 bases to trimming and J lost 3 bases; unmatched junction nucleotides: 2. The CDR3 DNA follows: TGTGCCAGCAGCTTGGGACTATTCTACGAGCAGTACTTC. It yields the protein CASSLGLFYEQYF.

The rearrangement joins TRBV9 to TRBJ2-7; D is undetermined. CDR3 length equals 15 residues. Trimming removed 0 bases from V and 3 bases from J, with 13 bases in between. Germline CDR1 reads SGDLS; CDR2 reads YYNGEE. CDR3 sequence reads: CASSVAGLAVYEQYF. In nucleotides, the CDR3 is TGTGCCAGCAGCGTAGCTGGGCTGGCGGTCTACGAGCAGTACTTC.

This chain links TRBV4-3 with TRBJ1-2, with D perhaps matching TRBD1 (6 bases). The CDR3 has 14 amino acids. V was pared by 4 bases and J by 4 bases, with 13 bases between. The germline gives CDR1 LGHNA, CDR2 YSLEER. The DNA of the CDR3 is TGCGCCAGCAGCCGGGGGCCCAGGGCCTATGGCTACACCTTC. It encodes CASSRGPRAYGYTF.

The J gene is TRBJ1-1, the V gene TRBV18, with D hard to call. The V gene lost 8 bases and the J gene lost 1 base, with 11 bases spanning the gap. Germline V gene lookup returns CDR1 KGHSH and CDR2 LQKENI. The CDR3 contains 13 residues. CDR3 DNA: TGTGCCAGCGCGTTCAGTGAGAACACTGAAGCTTTCTTT. This sequence encodes CASAFSENTEAFF.

The gene calls are TRBV23-1 and TRBJ2-7, with 9 bases matching TRBD1. TRBV23-1 is identified as an open reading frame with a role that is uncertain. The trim removed 4 bases at V and 5 bases at J, leaving 9 bases unmatched. The CDR3 consists of 15 residues. CDR3: CASSRDREITDEQYV. As DNA, the CDR3 is TGCGCCAGCAGTCGGGACAGGGAGATCACAGACGAGCAGTACGTC.

The chain combines TRBV12-5 with TRBJ1-2; no reliable D call. The V gene lost 0 bases and the J gene lost 1 base, with 12 bases spanning the gap. The CDR3 contains 16 residues. In germline, CDR1 is LGHNT, CDR2 FRNRAP. The CDR3 DNA reads as TGTGCTAGTGGTTTGGTTTTAGCGTCGATTAACTATGGCTACACCTTC. Translation: CASGLVLASINYGYTF.

The chain employs TRBV28 and TRBJ2-1; D remains ambiguous. V was clipped by 8 bases and J by 7 bases, with 12 bases between them. CDR3 length: 12 amino acids. Per the germline V gene, CDR1 is MDHEN and CDR2 is SYDVKM. CDR3 sequence reads: CASWNRVNEQFF. The CDR3 DNA follows: TGTGCCAGCTGGAATCGTGTTAATGAGCAGTTCTTC.

This clonotype appeared a single time. V and J are TRBV2 and TRBJ2-7; maybe TRBD2 (5 bases). CDR3 length: 13 residues. Germline values: CDR1 SNHLY, CDR2 FYNNEI. Trimming took 7 bases from V and 3 from J, leaving 13 bases between them. The CDR3 is CASTMPEGYEQYF. CDR3 bases: TGTGCCAGCACCATGCCTGAGGGCTACGAGCAGTACTTC.

The chain joins TRBV20-1 to TRBJ2-7, with D perhaps matching TRBD1 (5 bases). The CDR3 contains 13 residues. Per germline, CDR1 DFQATT and CDR2 SNEGSKA (reference sequence). Trimming removed 6 bases from V and 0 bases from J, with 12 bases in between. The CDR3 region has the DNA TGCAGTGCCTTAGACAGTCCCTCCTACGAGCAGTACGTC. Encoded protein: CSALDSPSYEQYV.